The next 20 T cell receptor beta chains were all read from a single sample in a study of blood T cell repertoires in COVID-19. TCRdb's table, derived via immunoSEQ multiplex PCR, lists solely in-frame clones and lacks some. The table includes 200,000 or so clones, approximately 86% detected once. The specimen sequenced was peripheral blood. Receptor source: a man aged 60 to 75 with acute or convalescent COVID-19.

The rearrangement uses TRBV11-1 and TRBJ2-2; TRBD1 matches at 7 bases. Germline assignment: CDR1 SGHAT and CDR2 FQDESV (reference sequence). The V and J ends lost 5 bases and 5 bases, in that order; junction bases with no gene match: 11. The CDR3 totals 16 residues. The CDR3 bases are TGTGCCAGCAGCCCCCGAGGGACAGCGAGAACCGGGGAGCTGTTTTTT. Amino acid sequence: CASSPRGTARTGELFF.

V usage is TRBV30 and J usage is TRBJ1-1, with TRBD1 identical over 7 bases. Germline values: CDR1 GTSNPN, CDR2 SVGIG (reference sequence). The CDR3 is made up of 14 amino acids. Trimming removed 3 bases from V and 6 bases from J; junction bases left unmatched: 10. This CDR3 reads CAWRQGFLAAEAFF. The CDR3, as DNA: TGTGCCTGGAGACAGGGGTTTTTAGCTGCTGAAGCTTTCTTT.

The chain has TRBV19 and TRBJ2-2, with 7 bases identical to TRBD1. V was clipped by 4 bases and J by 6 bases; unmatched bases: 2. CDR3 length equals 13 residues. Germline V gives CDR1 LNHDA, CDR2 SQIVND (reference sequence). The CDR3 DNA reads TGTGCCAGTAGTAGTCAGGGGGCCGGGGAGCTGTTTTTT. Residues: CASSSQGAGELFF.

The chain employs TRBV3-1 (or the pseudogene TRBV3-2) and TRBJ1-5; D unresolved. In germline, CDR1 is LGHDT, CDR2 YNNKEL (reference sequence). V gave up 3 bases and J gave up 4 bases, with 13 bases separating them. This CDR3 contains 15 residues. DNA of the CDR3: TGTGCCAGCAGCCAGGGTCGAGGAAAGAATCAGCCCCAGCATTTT. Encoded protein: CASSQGRGKNQPQHF.

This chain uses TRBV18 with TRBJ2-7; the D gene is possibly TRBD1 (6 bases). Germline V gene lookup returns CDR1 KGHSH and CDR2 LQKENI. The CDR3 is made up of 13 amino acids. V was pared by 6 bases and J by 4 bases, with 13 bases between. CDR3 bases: TGTGCCAGCTCCCTTGGGACATTGTACGAGCAGTACTTC. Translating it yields CASSLGTLYEQYF.

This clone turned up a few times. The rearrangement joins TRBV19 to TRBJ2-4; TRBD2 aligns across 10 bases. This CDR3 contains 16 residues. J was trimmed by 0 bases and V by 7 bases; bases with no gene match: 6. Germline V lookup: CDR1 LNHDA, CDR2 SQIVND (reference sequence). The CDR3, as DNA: TGTGCCAGTATAGGTACTAGCGGGGTAGCCAAAAACATTCAGTACTTC. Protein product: CASIGTSGVAKNIQYF. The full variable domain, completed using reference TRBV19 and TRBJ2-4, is DGGITQSPKYLFRKEGQNVTLSCEQNLNHDAMYWYRQDPGQGLRLIYYSQIVNDFQKGDIAEGYSVSREKKESFPLTVTSAQKNPTAFYLCASIGTSGVAKNIQYFGAGTRLSVL.

This CDR3 reads CASSPTGASNYNEQFF. The CDR3, as DNA: TGTGCCAGCAGCCCCACAGGGGCGTCCAACTACAATGAGCAGTTCTTC. V is TRBV7-8 and J is TRBJ2-1; 7 nucleotides match TRBD1. The CDR3 consists of 16 residues. Per the germline V gene, CDR1 is SGHVS and CDR2 is FQNEAQ. V was pared by 5 bases and J by 3 bases, with 10 bases of the junction left unmatched.

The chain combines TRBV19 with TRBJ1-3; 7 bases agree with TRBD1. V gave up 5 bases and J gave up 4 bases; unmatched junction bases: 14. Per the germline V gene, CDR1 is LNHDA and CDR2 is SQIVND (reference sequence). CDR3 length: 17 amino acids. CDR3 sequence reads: CASSQDRWRGQGNTIYF. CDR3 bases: TGTGCCAGTAGTCAAGACCGGTGGAGGGGGCAGGGAAACACCATATATTTT.

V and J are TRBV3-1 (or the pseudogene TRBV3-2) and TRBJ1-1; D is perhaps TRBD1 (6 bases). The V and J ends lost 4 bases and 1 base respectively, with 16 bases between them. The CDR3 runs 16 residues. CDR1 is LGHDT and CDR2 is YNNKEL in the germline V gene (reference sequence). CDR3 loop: CASSLSLRTANTEAFF. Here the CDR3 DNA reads TGTGCCAGCAGCCTATCCTTAAGGACAGCGAACACTGAAGCTTTCTTT.

CDR3 sequence: CASSRQGGSPLHF. The DNA for the CDR3 is TGTGCCAGCTCCAGACAGGGAGGTTCACCCCTCCACTTT. The genes are TRBV7-3 and TRBJ1-6; TRBD1 aligns across 7 bases. The V gene end was trimmed by 8 bases and the J gene end by 9 bases; junction bases not matched to a gene: 7. Germline CDR1 is SGHTA and CDR2 is FQGTGA. This CDR3 is built from 13 residues.

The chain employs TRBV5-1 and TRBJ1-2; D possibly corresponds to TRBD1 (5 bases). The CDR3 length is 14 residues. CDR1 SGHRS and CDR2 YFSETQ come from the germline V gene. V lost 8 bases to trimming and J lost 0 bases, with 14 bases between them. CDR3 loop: CASSDDSPNYGYTF. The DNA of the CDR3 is TGCGCCAGTTCCGATGACAGTCCTAACTATGGCTACACCTTC.

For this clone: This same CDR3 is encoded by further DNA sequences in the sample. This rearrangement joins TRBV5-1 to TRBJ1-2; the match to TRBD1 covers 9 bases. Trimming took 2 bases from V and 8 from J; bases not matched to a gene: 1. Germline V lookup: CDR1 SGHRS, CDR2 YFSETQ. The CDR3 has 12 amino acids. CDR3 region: CASSLGQGGYTF. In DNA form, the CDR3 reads TGCGCCAGCAGCTTAGGACAGGGGGGCTACACCTTC.

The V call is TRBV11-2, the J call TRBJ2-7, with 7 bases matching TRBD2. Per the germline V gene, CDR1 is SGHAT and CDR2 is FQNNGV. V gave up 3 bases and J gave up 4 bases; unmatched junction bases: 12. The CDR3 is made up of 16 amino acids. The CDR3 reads CASSFAGEMGGYEQYF. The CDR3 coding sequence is TGTGCCAGCAGCTTCGCGGGGGAAATGGGTGGGTACGAGCAGTACTTC.

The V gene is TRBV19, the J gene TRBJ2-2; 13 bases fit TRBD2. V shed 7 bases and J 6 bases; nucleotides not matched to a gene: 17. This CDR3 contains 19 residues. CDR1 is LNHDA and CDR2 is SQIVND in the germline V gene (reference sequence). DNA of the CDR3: TGTGCCAGTACCCCGTATGGTCGGACTAGCGGGGGTCTACCCGGGGAGCTGTTTTTT. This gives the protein CASTPYGRTSGGLPGELFF. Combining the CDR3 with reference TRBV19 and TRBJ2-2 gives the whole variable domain DGGITQSPKYLFRKEGQNVTLSCEQNLNHDAMYWYRQDPGQGLRLIYYSQIVNDFQKGDIAEGYSVSREKKESFPLTVTSAQKNPTAFYLCASTPYGRTSGGLPGELFFGEGSRLTVL.

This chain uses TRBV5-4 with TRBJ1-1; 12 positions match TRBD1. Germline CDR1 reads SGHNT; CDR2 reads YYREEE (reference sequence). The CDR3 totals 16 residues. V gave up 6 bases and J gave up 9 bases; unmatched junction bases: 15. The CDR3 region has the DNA TGTGCCAGCACCCCACCAGGGACAGGGGGCTTTGCGAAAGCTTTCTTT. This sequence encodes CASTPPGTGGFAKAFF. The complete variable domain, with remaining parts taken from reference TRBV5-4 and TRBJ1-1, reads ETGVTQSPTHLIKTRGQQVTLRCSSQSGHNTVSWYQQALGQGPQFIFQYYREEENGRGNFPPRFSGLQFPNYSSELNVNALELDDSALYLCASTPPGTGGFAKAFFGQGTRLTVV.

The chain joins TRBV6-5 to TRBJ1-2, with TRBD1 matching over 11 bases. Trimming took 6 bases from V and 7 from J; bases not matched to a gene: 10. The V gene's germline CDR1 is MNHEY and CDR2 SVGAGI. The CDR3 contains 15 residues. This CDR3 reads CASRDRGTGGGGYTF. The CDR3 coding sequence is TGTGCCAGCAGGGATCGTGGGACAGGGGGTGGTGGCTACACCTTC.

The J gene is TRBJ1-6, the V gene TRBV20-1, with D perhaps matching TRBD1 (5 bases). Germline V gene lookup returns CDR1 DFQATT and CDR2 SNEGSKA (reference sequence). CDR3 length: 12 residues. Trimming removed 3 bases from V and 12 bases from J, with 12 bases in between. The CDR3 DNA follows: TGCAGTGCTAGTGGTCCTCAGGGACCCCTCCACTTT. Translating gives CSASGPQGPLHF.

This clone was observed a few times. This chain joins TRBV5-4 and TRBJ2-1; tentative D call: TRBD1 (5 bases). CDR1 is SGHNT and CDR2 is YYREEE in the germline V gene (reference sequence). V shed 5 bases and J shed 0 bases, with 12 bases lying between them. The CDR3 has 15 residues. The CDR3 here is CASRDPRGSYNEQFF. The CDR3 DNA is TGTGCCAGCAGGGACCCTAGGGGCTCCTACAATGAGCAGTTCTTC.

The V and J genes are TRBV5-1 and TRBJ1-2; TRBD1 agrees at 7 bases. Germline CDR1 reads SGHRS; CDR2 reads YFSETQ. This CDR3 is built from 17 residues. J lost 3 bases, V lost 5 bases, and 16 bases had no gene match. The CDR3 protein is CASRLTFRRGRDYGYTF. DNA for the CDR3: TGCGCCAGCAGACTCACTTTTCGGAGGGGGCGAGACTATGGCTACACCTTC.

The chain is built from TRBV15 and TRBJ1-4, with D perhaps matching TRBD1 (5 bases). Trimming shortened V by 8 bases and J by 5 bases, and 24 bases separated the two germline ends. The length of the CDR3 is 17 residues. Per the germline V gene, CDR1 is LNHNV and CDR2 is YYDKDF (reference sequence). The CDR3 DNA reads TGTGCCACCGCGAGCCCCAGGGAAAATCTTTTCAATGAAAAACTGTTTTTT. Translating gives CATASPRENLFNEKLFF.